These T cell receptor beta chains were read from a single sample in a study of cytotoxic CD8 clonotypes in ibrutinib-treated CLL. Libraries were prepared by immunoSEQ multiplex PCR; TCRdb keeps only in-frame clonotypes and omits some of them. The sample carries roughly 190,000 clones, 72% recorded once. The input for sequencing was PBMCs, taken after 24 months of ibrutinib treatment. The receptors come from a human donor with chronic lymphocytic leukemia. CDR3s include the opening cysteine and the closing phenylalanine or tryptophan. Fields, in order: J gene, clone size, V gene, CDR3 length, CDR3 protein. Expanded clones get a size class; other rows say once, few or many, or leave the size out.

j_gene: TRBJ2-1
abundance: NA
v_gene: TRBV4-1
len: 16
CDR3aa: CASSHYGQSSYNEQFF

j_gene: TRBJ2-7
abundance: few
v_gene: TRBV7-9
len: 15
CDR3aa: CASSRRTGSSYEQYF

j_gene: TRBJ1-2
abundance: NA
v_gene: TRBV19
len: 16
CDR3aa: CASASEERALNYGYTF

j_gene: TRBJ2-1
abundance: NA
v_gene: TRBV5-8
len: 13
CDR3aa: CASRLRAYNEQFF

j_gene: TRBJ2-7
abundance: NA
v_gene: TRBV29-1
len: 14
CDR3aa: CSVEVGRAQDEQYF

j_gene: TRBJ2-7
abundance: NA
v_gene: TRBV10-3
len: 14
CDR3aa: CAISEYRGPYEQYF

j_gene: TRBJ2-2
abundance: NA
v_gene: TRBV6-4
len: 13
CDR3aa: CASSPGGLGELFF

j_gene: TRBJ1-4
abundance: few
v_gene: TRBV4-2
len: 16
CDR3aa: CASSHDRPNSLEKLFF

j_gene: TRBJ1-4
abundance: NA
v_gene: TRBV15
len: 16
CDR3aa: CATLGGQGKTNEKLFF

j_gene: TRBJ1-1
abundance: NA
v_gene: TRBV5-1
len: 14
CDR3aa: CASSLGLLHTEAFF

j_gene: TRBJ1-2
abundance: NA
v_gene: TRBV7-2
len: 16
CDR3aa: CASSKRAEHGRYGYTF

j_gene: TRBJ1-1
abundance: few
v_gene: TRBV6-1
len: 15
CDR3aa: CASSRRQGMNTEAFF

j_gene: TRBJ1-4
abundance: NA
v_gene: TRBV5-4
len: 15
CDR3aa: CASSLRPGDLGKLFF

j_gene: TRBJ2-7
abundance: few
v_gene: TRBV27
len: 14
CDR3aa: CASSLHGRAREQYF

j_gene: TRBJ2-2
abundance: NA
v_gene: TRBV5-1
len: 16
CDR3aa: CASSLYGREATGELFF

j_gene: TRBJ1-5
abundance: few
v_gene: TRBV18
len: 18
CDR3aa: CASSPRDRGIYSNQPQHF